Listed below are T cell receptor beta chains from one sample, sequenced in a study of T cell repertoires in cytomegalovirus infection. TCRdb re-called the reads through MiXCR, storing one row per CDR3 protein. The table includes roughly 130,000 distinct CDR3 sequences, 7.5% to 9% detected once. Sequenced input: PBMCs. The receptors shown here come from a human donor in good health (CMV status not recorded). Some clones in this sample may be carry-over from other donors' samples. CDR3s include the opening cysteine and the closing phenylalanine or tryptophan. A D gene is named only where the DNA matches it firmly. Not all rows give a size; the values are once, few, many and, for expanded clones, a class.

D: NA; J: TRBJ2-7; size: many; V: TRBV28; CDR3: CASSRSPEQYF; DNA: TGTGCCAGCAGTAGGTCCCCCGAGCAGTACTTC
D: TRBD1; J: TRBJ1-5; size: many; V: TRBV7-8; CDR3: CASSYGGRGSNQPQHF; DNA: TGTGCCAGCAGCTACGGGGGCAGGGGGAGCAATCAGCCCCAGCATTTT
D: NA; J: TRBJ2-5; size: many; V: TRBV7-6; CDR3: CASSPFEGTQYF; DNA: TGTGCCAGCAGCCCCTTCGAGGGAACCCAGTACTTC
D: NA; J: TRBJ2-2; size: many; V: TRBV5-1; CDR3: CASRFGTGELFF; DNA: TGCGCCAGCAGATTTGGAACCGGGGAGCTGTTTTTT
D: NA; J: TRBJ1-2; size: NA; V: TRBV18; CDR3: CASSPTTYDGYTF; DNA: TGTGCCAGCTCACCTACCACATATGATGGCTACACCTTC
D: TRBD1; J: TRBJ2-1; size: few; V: TRBV20-1; CDR3: CSAARGPEYNEQFF; DNA: TGCAGTGCCGCCAGGGGGCCGGAATACAATGAGCAGTTCTTC
D: NA; J: TRBJ2-2; size: few; V: TRBV7-9; CDR3: CASVIVTGELFF; DNA: TGTGCCAGCGTCATCGTCACCGGGGAGCTGTTTTTT
D: TRBD2; J: TRBJ2-1; size: NA; V: TRBV11-2; CDR3: CASSSLAGNEQFF; DNA: TGTGCCAGCAGCTCCTTAGCGGGGAATGAGCAGTTCTTC
D: TRBD2; J: TRBJ2-1; size: NA; V: TRBV2; CDR3: CASNPQRGVNEQFF; DNA: TGTGCCAGCAACCCCCAGCGGGGGGTCAATGAGCAGTTCTTC
D: NA; J: TRBJ2-1; size: many; V: TRBV7-9; CDR3: CASSLLGEAYNEQFF; DNA: TGTGCCAGCAGCTTATTAGGGGAAGCCTACAATGAGCAGTTCTTC
D: NA; J: TRBJ2-5; size: many; V: TRBV19; CDR3: CASSQGRIQETQYF; DNA: TGTGCCAGTAGCCAAGGGCGGATCCAAGAGACCCAGTACTTC
D: TRBD1; J: TRBJ1-2; size: many; V: TRBV7-2; CDR3: CASSSTTGEGGYTF; DNA: TGTGCCAGCAGCTCCACCACAGGGGAGGGTGGCTACACCTTC
D: NA; J: TRBJ2-7; size: NA; V: TRBV7-4; CDR3: CASSSWGLRSYEQYF; DNA: TGTGCCAGCAGCTCCTGGGGCTTGCGCTCCTACGAGCAGTACTTC
D: NA; J: TRBJ1-5; size: many; V: TRBV30; CDR3: CAWSDPGSSNQPQHF; DNA: TGTGCCTGGAGTGACCCAGGGAGTAGCAATCAGCCCCAGCATTTT
D: NA; J: TRBJ2-3; size: many; V: TRBV12-3/TRBV12-4; CDR3: CASSSQRITDTQYF; DNA: TGTGCCAGCAGTTCGCAACGGATCACAGATACGCAGTATTTT
D: TRBD2; J: TRBJ2-5; size: many; V: TRBV3-1; CDR3: CASSQLAGGPEETQYF; DNA: TGTGCCAGCAGCCAACTAGCGGGGGGGCCCGAAGAGACCCAGTACTTC
D: NA; J: TRBJ1-2; size: many; V: TRBV5-1; CDR3: CASSAEGPGYGYTF; DNA: TGCGCCAGCAGCGCAGAGGGCCCTGGCTATGGCTACACCTTC
D: TRBD2; J: TRBJ2-1; size: many; V: TRBV7-8; CDR3: CASSFSGGSYNEQFF; DNA: TGTGCCAGCAGCTTCAGCGGGGGGTCCTACAATGAGCAGTTCTTC
D: NA; J: TRBJ1-5; size: many; V: TRBV5-6; CDR3: CASSYRDQPQHF; DNA: TGTGCCAGCAGCTACCGGGATCAGCCCCAGCATTTT
D: TRBD1; J: TRBJ1-2; size: many; V: TRBV20-1; CDR3: CSADMDRVNYGYTF; DNA: TGCAGTGCGGATATGGACAGGGTTAACTATGGCTACACCTTC
D: TRBD1; J: TRBJ2-7; size: many; V: TRBV7-9; CDR3: CASSPSDRVYEQYF; DNA: TGTGCCAGCAGCCCATCGGACAGGGTCTACGAGCAGTACTTC
D: NA; J: TRBJ2-7; size: many; V: TRBV6-6; CDR3: CASSYSMGSYEQYF; DNA: TGTGCCAGCAGTTACTCGATGGGATCCTACGAGCAGTACTTC
D: NA; J: TRBJ2-7; size: NA; V: TRBV2; CDR3: CASSPPLGYEQYF; DNA: TGTGCCAGCAGTCCCCCTCTCGGCTACGAGCAGTACTTC
D: TRBD1; J: TRBJ1-1; size: many; V: TRBV12-3/TRBV12-4; CDR3: CASSLVPGGQMNTEAFF; DNA: TGTGCCAGCAGTTTAGTCCCAGGGGGACAGATGAACACTGAAGCTTTCTTT
D: NA; J: TRBJ2-3; size: many; V: TRBV20-1; CDR3: CSQGGGTDTQYF; DNA: TGCAGTCAAGGGGGGGGGACAGATACGCAGTATTTT
D: TRBD1; J: TRBJ1-1; size: NA; V: TRBV5-4; CDR3: CTSSLDRGGTEAFF; DNA: TGTACCAGCAGCTTGGACAGGGGGGGAACTGAAGCTTTCTTT
D: NA; J: TRBJ1-1; size: NA; V: TRBV20-1; CDR3: CSARDGGEAFF; DNA: TGCAGTGCTAGAGATGGAGGTGAAGCTTTCTTT
D: NA; J: TRBJ2-3; size: many; V: TRBV6-5; CDR3: CASTTSTDTQYF; DNA: TGTGCCAGCACTACCAGCACAGATACGCAGTATTTT
D: TRBD1; J: TRBJ1-1; size: many; V: TRBV19; CDR3: CASSQSGGWGTEAFF; DNA: TGTGCCAGTAGTCAATCAGGGGGATGGGGCACTGAAGCTTTCTTT
D: TRBD2; J: TRBJ2-1; size: few; V: TRBV5-4; CDR3: CASSPGLAGVMGEQFF; DNA: TGTGCCAGCAGCCCCGGACTAGCCGGAGTTATGGGTGAGCAGTTCTTC
D: TRBD1; J: TRBJ1-1; size: many; V: TRBV7-8; CDR3: CASSNRQGLTEAFF; DNA: TGTGCCAGCAGCAACCGACAGGGGCTGACTGAAGCTTTCTTT
D: NA; J: TRBJ2-7; size: few; V: TRBV19; CDR3: CASSFHRTGGYEQYF; DNA: TGTGCCAGTAGTTTTCACCGGACAGGAGGGTACGAGCAGTACTTC
D: NA; J: TRBJ1-5; size: NA; V: TRBV5-1; CDR3: CASSLEGHQPQHF; DNA: TGCGCCAGCAGCTTGGAGGGGCATCAGCCCCAGCATTTT
D: TRBD1; J: TRBJ1-2; size: NA; V: TRBV20-1; CDR3: CSARPQTGGNGYTF; DNA: TGCAGTGCCCGGCCGCAGACAGGGGGAAATGGCTACACCTTC
D: NA; J: TRBJ1-5; size: many; V: TRBV7-2; CDR3: CASSSYPSNQPQHF; DNA: TGTGCCAGCAGCTCCTATCCTAGCAATCAGCCCCAGCATTTT
D: NA; J: TRBJ1-5; size: many; V: TRBV2; CDR3: CASSSGTSNQPQHF; DNA: TGTGCCAGCAGTTCCGGGACGAGCAATCAGCCCCAGCATTTT
D: TRBD2; J: TRBJ2-3; size: many; V: TRBV3-1; CDR3: CASSQSGGQDTQYF; DNA: TGTGCCAGCAGCCAGTCGGGGGGGCAAGATACGCAGTATTTT
D: NA; J: TRBJ1-1; size: many; V: TRBV6-1; CDR3: CASNEQGNTEAFF; DNA: TGTGCCAGCAATGAACAGGGGAACACTGAAGCTTTCTTT
D: NA; J: TRBJ1-3; size: many; V: TRBV12-5; CDR3: CASDFSGNTIYF; DNA: TGTGCTAGTGACTTCTCTGGAAACACCATATATTTT
D: NA; J: TRBJ1-5; size: many; V: TRBV6-2/TRBV6-3; CDR3: CASSDWDINQPQHF; DNA: TGTGCCAGCAGTGATTGGGACATCAATCAGCCCCAGCATTTT
D: NA; J: TRBJ1-5; size: NA; V: TRBV19; CDR3: CASSLQGPGQPQHF; DNA: TGTGCCAGTAGCCTCCAGGGTCCGGGTCAGCCCCAGCATTTT